This TCR beta chain was sequenced in a study of brain T cells in children with intractable seizures (dated by TCRdb to the early 2020s). In the study overall: As a first screen for immune gene transcripts, resected brain tissue from 50 or so pediatric epilepsy surgery cases was run on a NanoString immunology panel. Eight of the 12 selected surgery cases also had pre-surgery blood sequenced, which left four cases with brain tissue only. Points the paper makes about the study in general: Sequencing depth differed between pre- and post-surgery blood, so clones missing from the pre-surgery sample may reflect undersampling. The patients' HCMV serostatus was not known, and viral specificity was inferred solely from CDR3 sequence similarity.

A note on this clone: No cognate antigen has been identified for it. No clone much larger than this one lies a single base away; base qualities are absent.

TCR beta chain sequences were generated from genomic DNA using the immunoSEQ assay. The authors' analysis ran thus. CDR3 sequences that did not begin with the conserved framework cysteine at position 104 were removed by hand. To get clonality, the normalized Shannon's Diversity Index was subtracted from one, giving values from 0 (maximal diversity) to 1 (oligoclonal). Differences in the frequency of the same CDR3 between samples, such as brain versus blood, were assessed with chi-squared comparison-of-proportions tests. Public clonotypes were found by searching immuneACCESS, and the VDJdb browser was used to assess similarity to known antiviral clonotypes. TCRdb obtained this table from immuneACCESS and retained in-frame rearrangements with V and J assigned. These tables miss some clones; where compared with another copy, unresolved V genes account for less than half of the shortfall, and the remainder is unexplained. That table supplies the V and J calls and clone size; D and trimming were determined from the DNA. In all, the sample holds 300,000 to 400,000 clones, and 93% of those were seen once. Jointly, the top ten make up 4.5% to 7% of the sample.

The sample's time point, from its label and the paper: blood from clinic visit 5 months post-surgery; TSC patient then seizure free. The surgery cases with the highest brain T cell transcript signatures were chosen for TCR beta chain sequencing of brain tissue, and also of blood when blood was available. Before surgery, patients had received at least one anti-epileptic drug. TCR-sequenced patients were children with drug-resistant epilepsy due to tuberous sclerosis complex, focal cortical dysplasia, Rasmussen encephalitis or hemimegalencephaly. Bulk genomic DNA was extracted from unsorted brain tissue and whole blood with the Monarch genomic DNA purification kit. Via the germline V gene, CDR1 is MGHRA and CDR2 YSYEKL. V loses 1 base of germline sequence and J loses 9 bases, and the interval between the two ends is 16 bases. The CDR3 measures 15 amino acids from cysteine to phenylalanine. Only the CDR3 DNA stays, 45 bases, in frame from base 1.

Rearrangement joined TRBV4-1 to TRBJ1-5; matching of 5 bases hints at TRBD1 as the D gene. The receptor comes from a boy under three years old with tuberous sclerosis and intractable seizures. The specimen was peripheral blood, collected roughly 5 months after surgery. The CDR3 protein sequence reads: CASSQGGQGQGPQHF. Read as DNA, the sequence is TGCGCCAGCAGCCAAGGCGGTCAGGGTCAGGGGCCCCAGCATTTT.